This T cell receptor beta chain was sequenced for a study of human T cells and chemical hapten exposure. Overall study context: Patients, largely female, had alopecia areata, totalis or universalis.

The V end was cut by 1 base, the J end by 9 bases, with 19 bases between. Looked up from germline, CDR1 is DFQATT and CDR2 is SNEGSKA (reference sequence). The CDR3 extends over 16 amino acids. The library attached unique molecular identifiers to individual cDNA molecules. TCRdb redid the calling of the RACE reads with MiXCR, one entry per CDR3 protein. In the table there are roughly 120,000 distinct CDR3 sequences, roughly a tenth of which are singletons. Time point specified: patch test 2, 6 weeks after DPC sensitization. Regarding treatment: therapeutic diphenylcyclopropenone sensitization with weekly scalp DPC. Prior to each patch test being applied, blood was drawn. Overall study results and limits: Every donor had alopecia, and their immune response may therefore differ from healthy people's.

This clonotype was seen only a few times. Its antigen is undetermined. This receptor was obtained from a woman in her 40s with alopecia areata. Some clones in this sample may be carry-over from other donors' samples. Sequences were derived from whole blood, sampled in connection with sensitization to the hapten diphenylcyclopropenone (DPC). V gene TRBV20-1 combines with J gene TRBJ1-6; TRBD1 is a possible D gene (5 bases). The CDR3 nucleotides read TGCAGTGCTAGAGGGGGTTTTGGGGGACCAGGTTCACCCCTCCACTTT. Protein sequence: CSARGGFGGPGSPLHF.